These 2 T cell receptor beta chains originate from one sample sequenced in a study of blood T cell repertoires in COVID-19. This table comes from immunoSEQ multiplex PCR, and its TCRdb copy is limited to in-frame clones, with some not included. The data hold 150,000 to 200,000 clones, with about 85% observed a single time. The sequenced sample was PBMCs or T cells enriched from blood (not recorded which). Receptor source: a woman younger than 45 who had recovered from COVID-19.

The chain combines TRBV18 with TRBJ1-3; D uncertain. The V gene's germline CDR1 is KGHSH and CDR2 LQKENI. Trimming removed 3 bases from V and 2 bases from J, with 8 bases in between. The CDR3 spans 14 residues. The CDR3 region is CASSPSGAGNTIYF. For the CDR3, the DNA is TGTGCCAGCTCACCTTCCGGGGCTGGAAACACCATATATTTT.

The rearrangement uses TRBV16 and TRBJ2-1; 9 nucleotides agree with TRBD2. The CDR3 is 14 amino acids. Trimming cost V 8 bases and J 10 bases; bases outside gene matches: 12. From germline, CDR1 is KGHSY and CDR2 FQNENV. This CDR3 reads CASHRGPSGEEQFF. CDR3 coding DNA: TGTGCCAGCCATCGGGGCCCTAGCGGGGAAGAGCAGTTCTTC.